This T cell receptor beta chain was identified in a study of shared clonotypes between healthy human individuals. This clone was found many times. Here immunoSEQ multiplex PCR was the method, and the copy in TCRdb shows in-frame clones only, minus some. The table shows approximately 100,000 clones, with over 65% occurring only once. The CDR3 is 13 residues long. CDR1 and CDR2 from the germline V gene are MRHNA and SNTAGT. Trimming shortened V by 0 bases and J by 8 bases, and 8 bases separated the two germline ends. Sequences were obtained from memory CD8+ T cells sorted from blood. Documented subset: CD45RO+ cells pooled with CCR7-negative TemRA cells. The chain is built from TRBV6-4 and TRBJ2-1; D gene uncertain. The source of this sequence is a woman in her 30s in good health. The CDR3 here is CASSDSDAHEQFF. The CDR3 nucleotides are TGTGCCAGCAGTGACTCGGATGCCCATGAGCAGTTCTTC.